The T cell receptor beta chain under discussion was sequenced for a study of blood T cell repertoires in COVID-19. Study overall: From the United States, Italy and Spain came samples of acute and convalescent COVID-19. In each case, the material was cDNA or gDNA derived from T cells, B-cell-depleted T cells, or PBMCs.

It was during active infection that Seattle patients were enrolled and then longitudinally followed. Per the germline V gene, CDR1 is GTSNPN and CDR2 is SVGIG (reference sequence). V lost 2 bases, J lost 5 bases, and 22 bases lay in between. This CDR3 has 16 residues. In the study's own analysis: Amplified reference gene primers provided the basis for estimating nucleated cell counts. Profiled with immunoSEQ multiplex PCR; TCRdb holds only in-frame clones, not every one. V, J and clone size are those of that table, while D and trimming were read from the DNA. The data contain hundreds of thousands of clones, almost 90% of them singletons.

The sequence derives from a woman aged 70-85 years with COVID-19, enrolled during active disease. Sequencing input: peripheral blood. The V call is TRBV30, the J call TRBJ2-7, with D perhaps TRBD2 (7 bases). The CDR3: CAWSLDGGPLFHEQYF. CDR3 sequence (DNA): TGTGCCTGGAGTCTCGACGGGGGGCCCCTCTTCCACGAGCAGTACTTC.